Reported below is one T cell receptor beta chain. This specimen comes from a study of blood T cell repertoires in COVID-19. The CDR3 has 13 amino acids. TCRdb keeps only in-frame clones here, not all; method: immunoSEQ multiplex PCR. The table includes roughly 340,000 clones, approximately 89% detected once. Material: peripheral blood. The clonotype comes from a woman younger than 30 who had recovered from COVID-19. J is TRBJ1-1 and V is TRBV21-1; TRBD1 reflects the table's D call only, with no check against the DNA. TRBV21-1 is a recognized pseudogene. The CDR3 region has the DNA TGTGCCAGCAGCAAAGCCAAGGGGATTGAAGCTTTCTTT. Translated: CASSKAKGIEAFF.